This T cell receptor beta chain emerged from a study of blood T cell repertoires in COVID-19. Study overall: Collection of acute and convalescent COVID-19 samples took place in the United States, Italy and Spain. Sample material is recorded as cDNA or gDNA derived from T cells, B-cell-depleted T cells, or PBMCs.

The V end was cut by 3 bases, the J end by 5 bases, with 12 bases between. The CDR3 runs to 14 residues. Per germline, CDR1 KGHDR and CDR2 SFDVKD. Original analysis: It was from reference gene primer amplification that nucleated cell counts were estimated. The protocol was immunoSEQ multiplex PCR, while the TCRdb copy is restricted to in-frame clones and leaves out a portion. That table furnishes V, J and clone size, whereas the DNA furnished D and trimming. The table records around 97,000 clones, approximately 87% of them present only once. The rearrangement uses TRBV24-1 and TRBJ1-2, with D possibly being TRBD1 (5 bases). Material for sequencing was peripheral blood. The TCR was taken from a human donor in a cohort sampled during active or convalescent COVID-19. This chain's CDR3 is CATSDPSGLYGYTF. The CDR3 DNA is TGTGCCACCAGTGATCCCTCGGGACTTTATGGCTACACCTTC.